The clone carrying this TCR beta chain was recorded a few times. What it binds is unknown. The sample originates from a study of CD8 T cells in ankylosing spondylitis. Quantitative molecular-barcoded 5'-RACE generated the TCR beta libraries. TCRdb passed the 5' RACE reads through MiXCR, listing each CDR3 protein once. The table has 500,000 to 550,000 distinct CDR3 sequences, 10% to 15% seen once. Overall study results and limits: Researchers reportedly found disease-linked clones significantly enriched in matched ankylosing spondylitis synovial fluid. Before this, some motif variants had been reported in reactive arthritis synovial fluid and blood. Seemingly characteristic of ankylosing spondylitis blood was a TCR beta motif consisting of about 8 highly homologous variants. Those disease-linked clones were CD8+; they were also relatively rare in peripheral blood.

Germline CDR1 is DFQATT and CDR2 is SNEGSKA (reference sequence). V was pared by 2 bases and J by 10 bases, with 5 bases of the junction left unmatched. This CDR3 region has 15 residues. The chain is built from TRBV20-1 and TRBJ2-1; 16 positions match TRBD2. Sequencing was performed on blood, either unsorted or a sorted T cell fraction (not recorded which). The clonotype originates from a male donor with ankylosing spondylitis. The CDR3 DNA follows: TGCAGTGCTAGACGATCGGGACTAGCGGGAGGGGAGCAGTTCTTC. Translating it yields CSARRSGLAGGEQFF.